This TCR beta chain comes out of a study of shared clonotypes between healthy human individuals. Overall study context: Donors, aged 18 to 49, were a couple of women and three men.

Study observations and caveats: Estimated richness values were generally larger in naive subsets than in memory subsets. Blood was the sole source, and tissue repertoires probably differ.

The repertoire was sequenced with immunoSEQ multiplex PCR; TCRdb's copy has only in-frame clones and lacks some. The sample carries roughly 2.5 million clones, roughly nine tenths recorded once. As to this clone: Its antigen is undetermined.

The CDR3 runs 16 residues. Germline-derived CDR1 and CDR2 are SGDLS and YYNGEE. The junction had 10 bases not matched to a gene; V was cut back by 0 bases and J by 6 bases. The receptor was isolated from a man aged 18-30 years in good health. Sequenced material: naive CD4+ T cells sorted from blood. Indicated subset: CD45RA+ positively selected. V and J are TRBV9 and TRBJ2-7; 9 bases agree with TRBD2. CDR3 residues: CASSVGLAVSSLEQYF. CDR3 bases: TGTGCCAGCAGCGTAGGACTAGCGGTATCCTCCCTCGAGCAGTACTTC. The full variable domain, with the rest looked up from reference TRBV9 and TRBJ2-7, is DSGVTQTPKHLITATGQRVTLRCSPRSGDLSVYWYQQSLDQGLQFLIQYYNGEERAKGNILERFSAQQFPDLHSELNLSSLELGDSALYFCASSVGLAVSSLEQYFGPGTRLTVT.